This T cell receptor beta chain was sequenced for a study of cytomegalovirus exposure and HLA in healthy donors. The ends lost 7 bases at V and 3 bases at J; junction bases unmatched: 14. The CDR3 runs 18 residues. CDR1 and CDR2 (germline): LNHDA, SQIVND (reference sequence). The table came from immunoSEQ multiplex PCR; TCRdb's copy has only in-frame clones and leaves some out. The sample lists roughly 130,000 clones, 85% to 90% occurring once. Sequenced: PBMCs. The chain is built from TRBV19 and TRBJ2-6, with TRBD1 identical over 8 bases. The sequence was collected from a man younger than 40 in good health and CMV-seronegative. The CDR3: CASIRNGQGALGANVLTF. The CDR3 DNA reads TGTGCCAGTATCCGAAACGGGCAGGGGGCGCTTGGGGCCAACGTCCTGACTTTC.